The clone carrying this TCR beta chain was seen repeatedly, ten times or more. The data originate from a study of early T cells in non-severe SARS-CoV-2 infection. Study context: Bulk RNA from unsorted whole blood was sequenced; chains were unpaired.

Individual cDNA molecules received unique molecular identifiers during library preparation. TCRdb reanalysed the 5' RACE reads using MiXCR and keeps one entry per CDR3 protein. There are some 64,000 distinct CDR3 sequences in the sample; more than 15% occur only once, and about 8.8% lies in the top ten. V lost 6 bases and J lost 7, with 19 bases in between. The CDR3 is 14 residues long. Germline V gene lookup returns CDR1 KGHSH and CDR2 LQKENI. The source is an adult who was a healthcare worker with PCR-confirmed SARS-CoV-2 infection or an uninfected control (not recorded which). The sequences come from whole blood, collected at baseline. V usage is TRBV18 and J usage is TRBJ2-7; possibly TRBD2 for D (6 bases). CDR3 residues: CASSPRVGGEEQYF. The CDR3 DNA reads TGTGCCAGCTCGCCCCGGGTCGGGGGTGAGGAGCAGTACTTC.